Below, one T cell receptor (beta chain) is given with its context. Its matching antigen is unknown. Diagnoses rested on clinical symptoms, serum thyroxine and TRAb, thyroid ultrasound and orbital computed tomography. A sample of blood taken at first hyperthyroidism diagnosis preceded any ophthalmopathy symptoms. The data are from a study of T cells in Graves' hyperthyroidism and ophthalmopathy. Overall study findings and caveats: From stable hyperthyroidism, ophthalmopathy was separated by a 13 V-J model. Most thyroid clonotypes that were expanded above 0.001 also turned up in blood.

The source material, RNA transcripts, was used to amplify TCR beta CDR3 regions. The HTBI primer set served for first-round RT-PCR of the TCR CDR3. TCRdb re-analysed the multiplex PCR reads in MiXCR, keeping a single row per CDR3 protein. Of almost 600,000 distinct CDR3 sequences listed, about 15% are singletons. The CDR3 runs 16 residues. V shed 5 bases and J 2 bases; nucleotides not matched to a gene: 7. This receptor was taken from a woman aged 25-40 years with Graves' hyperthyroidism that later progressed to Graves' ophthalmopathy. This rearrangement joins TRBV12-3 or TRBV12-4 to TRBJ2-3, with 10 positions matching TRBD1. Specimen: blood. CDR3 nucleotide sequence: TGTGCCAGCAGTCCTAGGGGACAGGGGCTCACAGATACGCAGTATTTT. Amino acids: CASSPRGQGLTDTQYF.